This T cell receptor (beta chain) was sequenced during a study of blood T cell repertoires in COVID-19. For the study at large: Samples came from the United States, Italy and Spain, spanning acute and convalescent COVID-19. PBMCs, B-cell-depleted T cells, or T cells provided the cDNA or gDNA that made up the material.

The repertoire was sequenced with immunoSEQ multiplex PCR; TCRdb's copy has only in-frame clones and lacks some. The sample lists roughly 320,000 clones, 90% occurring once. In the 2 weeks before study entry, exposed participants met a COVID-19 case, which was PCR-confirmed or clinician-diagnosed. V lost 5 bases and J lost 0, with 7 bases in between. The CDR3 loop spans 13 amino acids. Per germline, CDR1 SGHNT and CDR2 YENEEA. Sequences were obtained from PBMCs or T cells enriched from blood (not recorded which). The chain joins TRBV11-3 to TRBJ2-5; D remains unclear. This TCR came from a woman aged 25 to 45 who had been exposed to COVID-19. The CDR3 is CASSLRYQETQYF. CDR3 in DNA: TGTGCCAGCAGCCTCCGTTACCAAGAGACCCAGTACTTC.